In its sample, the clone carrying this T cell receptor (beta chain) was seen many times. The target antigen is unknown. These data are taken from a study of regulatory T cells in long-lasting Graves disease. General study findings and limits: Persistent patients shared more public clonotypes (about 2,700) than newly diagnosed patients (around 1,000).

Time point specified: newly diagnosed GD, antithyroid drugs for less than 3 months. With RNA extracted from PBMCs as input, the TCR library was made. The guidelines of the American Thyroid Association were the basis for diagnosing Graves' disease. Germline CDR1 reads MNHNS; CDR2 reads SASEGT. CDR3 length: 11 residues. The ends were cut back, 6 bases at V and 5 bases at J, with 7 bases in the middle. Through Arm-PCR of CDR3 regions and iRepertoire HTBI primers, TCR beta libraries were built. TCRdb independently ran MiXCR on the multiplex PCR reads; one entry per CDR3 protein. The sample holds roughly 400,000 distinct CDR3 sequences, about a sixth seen once. These data were also filed under a second study, of T cells in Graves' hyperthyroidism and ophthalmopathy. From that second work: Clinical symptoms, serum thyroxine and TRAb, thyroid ultrasound and orbital computed tomography together formed the diagnostic basis.

The chain employs TRBV6-1 and TRBJ2-5, with D maybe TRBD2 (6 bases). This receptor was taken from a woman aged 18 to 35 with Graves disease. The sequences come from peripheral blood mononuclear cells (PBMCs), collected at new diagnosis, from a patient treated with antithyroid drugs. For the CDR3, the DNA is TGTGCCAGCAGGGCGGGGGAGACCCAGTACTTC. This translates into CASRAGETQYF.